This section outlines one T cell receptor (beta chain) sequence together with its context. With 4 bases removed from V and 4 bases from J, the gap between germline ends came to 14 bases. The CDR3 contains 14 residues. The germline V gene encodes CDR1 SGDLS and CDR2 YYNGEE. The sample comes from a study of blood T cell repertoires in COVID-19. Study as a whole: Both acute and convalescent COVID-19 samples were obtained from the United States, Italy and Spain. Sources were T cells, B-cell-depleted T cells, or PBMCs; the material itself was cDNA or gDNA.

As originally analysed: Reference gene primers were amplified, and this amplification served to estimate nucleated cell counts. Clones were read by immunoSEQ multiplex PCR, and TCRdb kept only the in-frame ones, dropping some. The V and J calls and clone size are taken from that table; D and trimming were inferred from the DNA. The table lists a few hundred thousand clones, around nine tenths of them singletons. Sequencing was done on a sample of peripheral blood. The TCR sequence derives from a man aged 45-65 years with COVID-19, enrolled during active disease. V and J are TRBV9 and TRBJ2-5, with a possible D match to TRBD2 (5 bases). The CDR3: CASSFRTGRETQYF. The CDR3, as DNA: TGTGCCAGCAGCTTTAGGACTGGCCGAGAGACCCAGTACTTC.